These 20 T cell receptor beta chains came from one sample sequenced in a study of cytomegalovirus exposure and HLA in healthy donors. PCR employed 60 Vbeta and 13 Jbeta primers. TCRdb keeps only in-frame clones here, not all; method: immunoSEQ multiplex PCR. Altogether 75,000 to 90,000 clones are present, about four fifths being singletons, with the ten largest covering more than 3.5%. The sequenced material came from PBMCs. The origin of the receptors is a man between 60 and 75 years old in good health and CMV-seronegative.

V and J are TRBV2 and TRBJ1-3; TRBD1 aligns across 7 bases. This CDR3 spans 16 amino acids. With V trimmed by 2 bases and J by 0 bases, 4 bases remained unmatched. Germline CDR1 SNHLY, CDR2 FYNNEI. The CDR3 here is CASSERQGGSGNTIYF. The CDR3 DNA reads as TGTGCCAGCAGTGAACGTCAGGGGGGCTCTGGAAACACCATATATTTT.

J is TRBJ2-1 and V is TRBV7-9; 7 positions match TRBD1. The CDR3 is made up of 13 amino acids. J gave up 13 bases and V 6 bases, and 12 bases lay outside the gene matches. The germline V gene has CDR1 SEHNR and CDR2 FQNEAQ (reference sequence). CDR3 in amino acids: CASSLSDGTAQFF. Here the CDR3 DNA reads TGTGCCAGCAGTCTTAGCGATGGGACAGCTCAGTTCTTC.

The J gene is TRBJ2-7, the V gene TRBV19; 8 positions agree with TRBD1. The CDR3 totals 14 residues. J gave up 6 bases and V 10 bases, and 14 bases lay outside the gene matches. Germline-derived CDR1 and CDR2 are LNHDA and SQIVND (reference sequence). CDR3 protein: CATRPQDRVGEQYF. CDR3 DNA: TGTGCCACTCGCCCCCAGGACAGGGTGGGCGAGCAGTACTTC.

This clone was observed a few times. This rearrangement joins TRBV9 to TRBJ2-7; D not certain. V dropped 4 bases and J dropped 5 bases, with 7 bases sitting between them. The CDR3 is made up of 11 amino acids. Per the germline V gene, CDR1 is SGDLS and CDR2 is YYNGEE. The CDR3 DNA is TGTGCCAGCAGCTACAATCACGAGCAGTACTTC. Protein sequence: CASSYNHEQYF.

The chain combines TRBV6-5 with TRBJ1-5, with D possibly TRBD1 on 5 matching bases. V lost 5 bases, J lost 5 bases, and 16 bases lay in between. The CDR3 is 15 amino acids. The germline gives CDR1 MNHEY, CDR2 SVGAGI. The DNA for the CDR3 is TGTGCCAGCAGTCCCCGGGGGGGAGTCGATCAGCCCCAGCATTTT. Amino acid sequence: CASSPRGGVDQPQHF.

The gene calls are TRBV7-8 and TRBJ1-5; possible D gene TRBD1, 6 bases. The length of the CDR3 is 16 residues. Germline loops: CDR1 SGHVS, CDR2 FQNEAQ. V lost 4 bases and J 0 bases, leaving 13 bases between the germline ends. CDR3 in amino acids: CASSSGTLYSNQPQHF. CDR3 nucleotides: TGTGCCAGCAGCTCCGGGACACTCTATAGCAATCAGCCCCAGCATTTT.

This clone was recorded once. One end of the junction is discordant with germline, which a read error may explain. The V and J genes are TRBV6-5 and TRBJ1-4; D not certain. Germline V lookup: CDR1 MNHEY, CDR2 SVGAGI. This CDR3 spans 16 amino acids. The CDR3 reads CASSYNAQVPKEKLFF. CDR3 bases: TGTGCCAGCAGTTACAACGCCCAGGTCCCTAAGGAAAAACTGTTTTTT.

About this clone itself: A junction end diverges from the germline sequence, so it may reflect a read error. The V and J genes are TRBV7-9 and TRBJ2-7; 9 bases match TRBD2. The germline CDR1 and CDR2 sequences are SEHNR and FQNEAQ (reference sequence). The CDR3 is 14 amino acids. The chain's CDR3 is CSSSLTTSGWEQYF. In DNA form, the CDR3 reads TGTTCCAGCAGCTTAACGACTAGCGGATGGGAGCAGTACTTC.

This CDR3 is CASSSRIAGEISYEQYF. CDR3 bases: TGTGCCAGCAGCTCCCGAATAGCGGGGGAAATATCCTACGAGCAGTACTTC. The chain uses TRBV7-6 and TRBJ2-7; 9 positions match TRBD2. This CDR3 region has 17 residues. With V trimmed by 4 bases and J by 1 base, 11 bases remained unmatched. The germline gives CDR1 SGHVS, CDR2 FNYEAQ.

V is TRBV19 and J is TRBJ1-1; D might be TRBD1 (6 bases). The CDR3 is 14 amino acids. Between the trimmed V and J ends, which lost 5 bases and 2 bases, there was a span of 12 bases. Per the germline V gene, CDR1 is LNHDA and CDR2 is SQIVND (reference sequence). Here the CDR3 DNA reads TGTGCCAGTAGTTTGGGACACGGAAACACTGAAGCTTTCTTT. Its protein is CASSLGHGNTEAFF.

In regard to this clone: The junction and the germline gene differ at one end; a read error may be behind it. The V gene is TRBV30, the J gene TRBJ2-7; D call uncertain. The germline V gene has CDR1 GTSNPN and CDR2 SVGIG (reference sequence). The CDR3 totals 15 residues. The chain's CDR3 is CACNPPGGSSHEQYF. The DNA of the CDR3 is TGTGCCTGCAACCCCCCCGGCGGTAGCTCCCACGAGCAGTACTTC.

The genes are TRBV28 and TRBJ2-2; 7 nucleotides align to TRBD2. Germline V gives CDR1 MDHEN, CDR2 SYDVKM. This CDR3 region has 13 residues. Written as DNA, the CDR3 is TGTGCTTGGGGGAGGGCGGACACCGGGGAGCTGTTTTTT. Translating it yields CAWGRADTGELFF.

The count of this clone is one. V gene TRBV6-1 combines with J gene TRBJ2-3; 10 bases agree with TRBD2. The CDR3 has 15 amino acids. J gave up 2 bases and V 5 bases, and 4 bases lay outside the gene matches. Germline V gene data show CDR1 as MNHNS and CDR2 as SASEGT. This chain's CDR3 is CASSPSGGDTDTQYF. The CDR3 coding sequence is TGTGCCAGCAGTCCTAGCGGGGGCGACACAGATACGCAGTATTTT.

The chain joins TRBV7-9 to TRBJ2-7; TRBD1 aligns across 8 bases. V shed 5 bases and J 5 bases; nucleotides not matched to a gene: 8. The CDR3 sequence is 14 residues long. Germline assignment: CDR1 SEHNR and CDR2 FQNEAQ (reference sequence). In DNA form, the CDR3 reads TGTGCCAGCAGCCTCACAGGGGGTACGGACGAGCAGTACTTC. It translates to CASSLTGGTDEQYF.

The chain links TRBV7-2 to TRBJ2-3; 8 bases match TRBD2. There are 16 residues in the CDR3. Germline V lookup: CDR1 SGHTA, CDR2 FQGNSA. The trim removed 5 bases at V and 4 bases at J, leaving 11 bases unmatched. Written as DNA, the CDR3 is TGTGCCAGCAGCCCCGGGACTAGGGCTTTCCCAGATACGCAGTATTTT. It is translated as CASSPGTRAFPDTQYF.

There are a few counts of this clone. The CDR3 reads CAISESEAGQGWKTQYF. The CDR3 nucleotides are TGTGCCATCAGTGAGTCGGAGGCGGGACAGGGGTGGAAGACCCAGTACTTC. The chain links TRBV10-3 to TRBJ2-5, with 10 nucleotides matching TRBD1. V was pared by 0 bases and J by 6 bases, with 10 bases of the junction left unmatched. The germline V gene has CDR1 ENHRY and CDR2 SYGVKD. The CDR3 has 17 residues.

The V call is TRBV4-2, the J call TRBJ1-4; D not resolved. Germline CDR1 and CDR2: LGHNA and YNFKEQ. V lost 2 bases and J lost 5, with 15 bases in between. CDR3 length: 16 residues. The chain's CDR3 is CASSQSHGEGNEKLFF. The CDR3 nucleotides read TGTGCCAGCAGCCAATCTCACGGGGAGGGAAATGAAAAACTGTTTTTT.

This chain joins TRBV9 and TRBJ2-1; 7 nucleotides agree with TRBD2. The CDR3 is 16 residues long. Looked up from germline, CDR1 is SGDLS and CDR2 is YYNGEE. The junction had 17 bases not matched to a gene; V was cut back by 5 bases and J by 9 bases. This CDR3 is CASSQMGNGLVSEQFF. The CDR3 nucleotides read TGTGCCAGCAGTCAAATGGGGAACGGACTAGTCAGTGAGCAGTTCTTC.

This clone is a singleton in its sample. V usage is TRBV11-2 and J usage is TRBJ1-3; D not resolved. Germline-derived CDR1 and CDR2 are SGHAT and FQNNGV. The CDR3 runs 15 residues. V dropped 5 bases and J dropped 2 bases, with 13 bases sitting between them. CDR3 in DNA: TGTGCCAGCAGCCTGTCGGGGTCAGCTGGAAACACCATATATTTT. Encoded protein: CASSLSGSAGNTIYF.

The CDR3 DNA follows: TGCGCCAGCAGCTTGGGGCAGGGGCAGGAGACCCAGTACTTC. It codes for CASSLGQGQETQYF. The chain combines TRBV5-1 with TRBJ2-5; possible D gene TRBD1, 6 bases. The V and J ends lost 0 bases and 5 bases respectively, with 11 bases between them. Germline CDR1 is SGHRS and CDR2 is YFSETQ. The CDR3 length is 14 residues.